The entry that follows covers one T cell receptor beta chain sequence. Unstimulated regulatory T cells (CD4+CD25+CD127-), CD4+CD25- non-regulatory cells, CD4 and CD8 cells were FACS-sorted from thawed PBMCs. Assay used: immunoSEQ multiplex PCR; TCRdb lists only in-frame clones, some missing. In the table there are some 68,000 clones, roughly 84% of which are singletons. The CDR3 runs 16 residues. V dropped 4 bases and J dropped 2 bases, with 14 bases sitting between them. Germline CDR1 and CDR2: SGHDN and FVKESK. The sample comes from a study of Tregs in tolerant kidney transplant recipients. The sequencing sample was made of CD4+ T cells from blood. The V gene is TRBV14, the J gene TRBJ1-4; possible D gene TRBD1, 5 bases. The receptor's source is a human donor in good health. The CDR3 bases are TGTGCCAGCAGCCCAGGACGTGGGGGGACTAATGAAAAACTGTTTTTT. As protein: CASSPGRGGTNEKLFF.